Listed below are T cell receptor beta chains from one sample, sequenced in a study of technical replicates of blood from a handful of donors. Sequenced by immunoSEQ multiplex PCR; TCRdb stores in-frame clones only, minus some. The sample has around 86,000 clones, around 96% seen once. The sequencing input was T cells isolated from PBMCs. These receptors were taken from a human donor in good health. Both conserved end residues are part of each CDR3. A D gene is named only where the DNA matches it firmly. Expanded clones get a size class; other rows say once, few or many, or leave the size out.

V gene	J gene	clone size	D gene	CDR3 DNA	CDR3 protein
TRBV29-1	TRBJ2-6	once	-	TGCAGCGTTGAAGACCCCCTGGCCTCTGGGGCCAACGTCCTGACTTTC	CSVEDPLASGANVLTF
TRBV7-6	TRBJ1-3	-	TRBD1	TGTGCCAGCAGCCTGAGGGACAGGGAGGTTTTTAGAGACACCATATATTTT	CASSLRDREVFRDTIYF
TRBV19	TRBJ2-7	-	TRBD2	TGTGCCAGTAGTATGACTAGCATCAATTACGAGCAGTACTTC	CASSMTSINYEQYF
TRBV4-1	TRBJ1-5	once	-	TGCGCCAGCAGCCAAGATCTTCAGGGGCCCCAGCCCCAGCATTTT	CASSQDLQGPQPQHF
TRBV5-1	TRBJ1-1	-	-	TGCGCCAGCGGCTCGACAGGAGCGAACACTGAAGCTTTCTTT	CASGSTGANTEAFF
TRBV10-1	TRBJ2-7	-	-	TGCGCCAGCAGTGATAGAGGTGCTTGGGGCCACGAGCAGTACTTC	CASSDRGAWGHEQYF
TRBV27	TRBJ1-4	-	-	TGTGCCAGCAGGTCAACAGGGTCGGATGAAAAACTGTTTTTT	CASRSTGSDEKLFF
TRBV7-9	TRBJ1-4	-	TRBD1	TGTGCCAGCAGATCCGGGACAGATAATGAAAAACTGTTTTTT	CASRSGTDNEKLFF
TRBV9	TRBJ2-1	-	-	TGTGCCAGCAGCGGTAGCGGTAGCTCCTACAATGAGCAGTTCTTC	CASSGSGSSYNEQFF
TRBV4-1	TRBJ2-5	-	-	TGCGCCAGCCGCGCTACTAGACCCCAAGAGACCCAGTACTTC	CASRATRPQETQYF
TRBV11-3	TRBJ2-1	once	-	TGTGCCAGCAGCTTCGGGGAAGTGCAGTTCTTC	CASSFGEVQFF
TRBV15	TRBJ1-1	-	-	TGTGCCACCAGCATCTGGGGGCGCACTGAAGCTTTCTTT	CATSIWGRTEAFF
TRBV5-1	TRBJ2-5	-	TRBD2	TGCGCCAGCAGCCAGAATATAGCGGGAGTCGCGAAGACCCAGTACTTC	CASSQNIAGVAKTQYF
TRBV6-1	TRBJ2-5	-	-	TGTGCCAGCAGTTTACCAACAGGGCAAGAGACCCAGTACTTC	CASSLPTGQETQYF
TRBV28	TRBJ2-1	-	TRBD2	TGTGCCACCGCGGGAGTCTCTGGAAATGAGCAGTTCTTC	CATAGVSGNEQFF
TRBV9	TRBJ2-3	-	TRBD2	TGTGCCAGCAGCGTAAGGGGGACTAGAGGCGCAGATACGCAGTATTTT	CASSVRGTRGADTQYF
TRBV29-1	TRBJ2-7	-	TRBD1	TGCAGCGTTACCCGACAGGGGACCTCCTACGAGCAGTACTTC	CSVTRQGTSYEQYF
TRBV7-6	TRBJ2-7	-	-	TGTGCCAGCAGCTTAGCTTCTATCGGTGGGGCTCGCCAGTACGAGCAGTACTTC	CASSLASIGGARQYEQYF
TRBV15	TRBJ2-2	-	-	TGTGCCACCAGCAGAGATATCAGCGGCTCCGGGGAGCTGTTTTTT	CATSRDISGSGELFF
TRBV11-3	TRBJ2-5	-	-	TGTGCCAGCAGCCCGACCCGGGGTCAAGAGACCCAGTACTTC	CASSPTRGQETQYF
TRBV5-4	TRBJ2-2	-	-	TGTGCCAGCAGCTTTGGAGAGATGAACACCGGGGAGCTGTTTTTT	CASSFGEMNTGELFF
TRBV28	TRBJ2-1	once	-	TGTGCCAGCAGCCCGAGGACAGTAAGTCCCGAGACCTACTACAATGAGCAGTTCTTC	CASSPRTVSPETYYNEQFF
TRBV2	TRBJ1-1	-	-	TGTGCCAGCATCGGTGGCAGGGGATTGAACACTGAAGCTTTCTTT	CASIGGRGLNTEAFF
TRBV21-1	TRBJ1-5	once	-	TGTGCCAGCAGCAAAGATGAGGACAAAAATCAGCCCCAGCATTTT	CASSKDEDKNQPQHF
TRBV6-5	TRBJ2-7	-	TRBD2	TGTGCCAGCAGTTACTCCGGGGAGGGAACCTACGAGCAGTACTTC	CASSYSGEGTYEQYF
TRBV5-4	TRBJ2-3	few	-	TGTGCCAGCAGCAAGACGGGGGACTACAGGGTTACGGACACAGATACGCAGTATTTT	CASSKTGDYRVTDTDTQYF
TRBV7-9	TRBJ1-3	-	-	TGTGCCAGCAGCTTAAGGGGGAACACCATATATTTT	CASSLRGNTIYF
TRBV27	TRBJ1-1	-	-	TGTGCCAGCACCATTTTCCTGGGGGGTTGGGTGGAGACTGAAGCTTTCTTT	CASTIFLGGWVETEAFF
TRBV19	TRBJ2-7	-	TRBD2	TGTGCCAGCCGGGACTACAGCTACGAGCAGTACTTC	CASRDYSYEQYF
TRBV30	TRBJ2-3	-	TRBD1	TGTGCCTGGAATTCGGGACAGGGGGCAACAGATACGCAGTATTTT	CAWNSGQGATDTQYF
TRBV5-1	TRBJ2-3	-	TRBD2	TGCGCCAGCAGCTTGTATCGGGGTAGCGGGGACACAGATACGCAGTATTTT	CASSLYRGSGDTDTQYF
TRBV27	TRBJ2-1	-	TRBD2	TGTGCCAGCAGTTTCTATAGCGGGCCCTACAATGAGCAGTTCTTC	CASSFYSGPYNEQFF
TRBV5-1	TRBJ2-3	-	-	TGCGCCAGCAGCTACCTGTCAGGGGAGCACGATACGCAGTATTTT	CASSYLSGEHDTQYF
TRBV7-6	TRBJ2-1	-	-	TGTGCCAGCAGCTTAGACTGGGGTAGCGGTAACAATGAGCAGTTCTTC	CASSLDWGSGNNEQFF
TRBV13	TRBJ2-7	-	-	TGTGCCAGCAGCCCTCCTATATCCTACGAGCAGTACTTC	CASSPPISYEQYF
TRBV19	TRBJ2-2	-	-	TGTGCCAGTAGTATACTAGCGAGAAATTCGAACACCGGGGAGCTGTTTTTT	CASSILARNSNTGELFF
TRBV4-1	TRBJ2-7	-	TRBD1	TGCGCCAGCAGCCCGAGATCATGGAAGGGACAGGGGATGGCCTACGAGCAGTACTTC	CASSPRSWKGQGMAYEQYF
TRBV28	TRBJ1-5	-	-	TGTGCCGCTCGACAGAATAACCAGCCCCAGCATTTT	CAARQNNQPQHF
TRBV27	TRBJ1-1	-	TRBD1	TGTGCCAGCAGTTCAAGAAGAACCGGGACAGGGGGCCCATCTGGAGCTTTCTTT	CASSSRRTGTGGPSGAFF
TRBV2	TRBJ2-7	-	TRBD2	TGTGCCAGCAGTCCGACTAGCTCGCTAAACGGAAGGCTGTACTTC	CASSPTSSLNGRLYF
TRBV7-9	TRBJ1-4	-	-	TGTGCCAGCAGCCCAGGAGAAAAACTGTTTTTT	CASSPGEKLFF